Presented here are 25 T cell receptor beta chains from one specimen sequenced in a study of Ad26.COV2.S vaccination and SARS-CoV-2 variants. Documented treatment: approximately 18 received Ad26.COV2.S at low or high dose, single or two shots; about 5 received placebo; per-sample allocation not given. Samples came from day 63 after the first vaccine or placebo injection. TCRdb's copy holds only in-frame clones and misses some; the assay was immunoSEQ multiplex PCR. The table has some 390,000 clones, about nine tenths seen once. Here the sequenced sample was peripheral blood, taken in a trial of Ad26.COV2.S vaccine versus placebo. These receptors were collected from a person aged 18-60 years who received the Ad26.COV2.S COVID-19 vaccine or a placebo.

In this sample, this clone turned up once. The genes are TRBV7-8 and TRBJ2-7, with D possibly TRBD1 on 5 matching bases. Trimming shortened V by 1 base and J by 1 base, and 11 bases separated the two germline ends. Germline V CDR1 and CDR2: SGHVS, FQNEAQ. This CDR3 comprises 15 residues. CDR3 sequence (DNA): TGTGCCAGCAGCTTAGGTAATGGGGCTTCCTACGAGCAGTACTTC. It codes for CASSLGNGASYEQYF.

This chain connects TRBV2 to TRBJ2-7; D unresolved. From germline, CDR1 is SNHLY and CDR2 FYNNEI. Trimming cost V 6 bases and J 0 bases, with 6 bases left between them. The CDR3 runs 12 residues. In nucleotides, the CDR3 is TGTGCCAGCAGGACTGGCTCCTACGAGCAGTACTTC. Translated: CASRTGSYEQYF.

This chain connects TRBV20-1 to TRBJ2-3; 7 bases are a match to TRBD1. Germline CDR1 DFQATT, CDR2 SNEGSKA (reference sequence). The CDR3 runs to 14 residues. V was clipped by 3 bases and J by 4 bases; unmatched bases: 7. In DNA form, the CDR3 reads TGCAGTGCTAGTGAGGGGGCTGTGGCAGATACGCAGTATTTT. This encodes CSASEGAVADTQYF.

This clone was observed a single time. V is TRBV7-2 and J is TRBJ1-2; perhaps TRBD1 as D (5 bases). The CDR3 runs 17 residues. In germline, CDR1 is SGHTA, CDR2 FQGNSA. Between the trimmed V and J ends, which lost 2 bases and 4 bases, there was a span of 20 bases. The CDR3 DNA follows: TGTGCCAGCAGCTTAACGCCAGACAGTCGGGGGATCTATGGCTACACCTTC. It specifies CASSLTPDSRGIYGYTF.

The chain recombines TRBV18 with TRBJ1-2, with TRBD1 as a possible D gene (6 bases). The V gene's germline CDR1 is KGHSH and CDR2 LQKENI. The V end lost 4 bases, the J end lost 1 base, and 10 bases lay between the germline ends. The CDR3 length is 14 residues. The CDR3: CASSRDTSNYGYTF. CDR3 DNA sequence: TGTGCCAGCTCACGGGACACCAGTAACTATGGCTACACCTTC.

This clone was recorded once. The CDR3 bases are TGTGCCAGTTCCCGGGGTCCCGAAGCTTTCTTT. Its translation: CASSRGPEAFF. This chain uses TRBV7-9 with TRBJ1-1; D call uncertain. Germline values: CDR1 SEHNR, CDR2 FQNEAQ (reference sequence). This CDR3 has 11 amino acids. The ends were cut back, 9 bases at V and 8 bases at J, with 13 bases in the middle. The full variable domain, completed using reference TRBV7-9 and TRBJ1-1, is DTGVSQNPRHKITKRGQNVTFRCDPISEHNRLYWYRQTLGQGPEFLTYFQNEAQLEKSRLLSDRFSAERPKGSFSTLEIQRTEQGDSAMYLCASSRGPEAFFGQGTRLTVV.

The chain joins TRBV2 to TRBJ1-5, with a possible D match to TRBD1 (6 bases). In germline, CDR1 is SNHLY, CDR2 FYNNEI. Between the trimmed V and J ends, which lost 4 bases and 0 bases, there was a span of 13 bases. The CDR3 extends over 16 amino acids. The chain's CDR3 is CASSVTGPYSNQPQHF. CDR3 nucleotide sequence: TGTGCCAGCAGTGTTACAGGGCCATATAGCAATCAGCCCCAGCATTTT. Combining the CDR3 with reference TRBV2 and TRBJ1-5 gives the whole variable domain EPEVTQTPSHQVTQMGQEVILRCVPISNHLYFYWYRQILGQKVEFLVSFYNNEISEKSEIFDDQFSVERPDGSNFTLKIRSTKLEDSAMYFCASSVTGPYSNQPQHFGDGTRLSIL.

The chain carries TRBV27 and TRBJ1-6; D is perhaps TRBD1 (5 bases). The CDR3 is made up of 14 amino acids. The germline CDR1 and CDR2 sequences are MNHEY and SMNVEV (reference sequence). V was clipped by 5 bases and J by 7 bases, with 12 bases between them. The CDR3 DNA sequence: TGTGCCAGCAGTCCTGGGGGGATAAATTCACCCCTCCACTTT. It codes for CASSPGGINSPLHF.

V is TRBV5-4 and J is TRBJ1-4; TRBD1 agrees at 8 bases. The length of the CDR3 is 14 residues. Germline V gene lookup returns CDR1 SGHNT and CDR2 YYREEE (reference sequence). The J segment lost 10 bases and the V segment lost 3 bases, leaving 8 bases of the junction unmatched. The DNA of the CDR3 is TGTGCCAGCAGCTCCCCGGGACAGGAAGGAAAACTGTTTTTT. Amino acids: CASSSPGQEGKLFF. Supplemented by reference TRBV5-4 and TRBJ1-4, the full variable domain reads ETGVTQSPTHLIKTRGQQVTLRCSSQSGHNTVSWYQQALGQGPQFIFQYYREEENGRGNFPPRFSGLQFPNYSSELNVNALELDDSALYLCASSSPGQEGKLFFGSGTQLSVL.

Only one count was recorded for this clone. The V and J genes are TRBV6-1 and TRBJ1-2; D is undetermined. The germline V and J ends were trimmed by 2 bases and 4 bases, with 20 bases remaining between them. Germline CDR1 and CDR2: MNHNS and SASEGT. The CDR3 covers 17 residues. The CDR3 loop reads CASSEPIAHDRLYGYTF. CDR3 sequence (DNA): TGTGCCAGCAGTGAACCAATAGCGCACGATCGCCTCTATGGCTACACCTTC.

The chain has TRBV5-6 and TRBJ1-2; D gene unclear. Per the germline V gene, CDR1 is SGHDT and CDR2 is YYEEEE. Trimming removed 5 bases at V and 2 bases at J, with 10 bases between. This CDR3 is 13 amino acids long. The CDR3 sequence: CASRDHNNYGYTF. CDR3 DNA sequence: TGTGCCAGCAGGGACCATAACAACTATGGCTACACCTTC.

The CDR3 reads CASSWGQTDTEAFF. DNA of the CDR3: TGCGCCAGCAGTTGGGGACAGACTGACACTGAAGCTTTCTTT. The gene calls are TRBV10-2 and TRBJ1-1; 7 positions match TRBD1. The CDR3 runs 14 residues. Per the germline V gene, CDR1 is WSHSY and CDR2 is SAAADI. Trimming cost V 5 bases and J 3 bases; bases outside gene matches: 6.

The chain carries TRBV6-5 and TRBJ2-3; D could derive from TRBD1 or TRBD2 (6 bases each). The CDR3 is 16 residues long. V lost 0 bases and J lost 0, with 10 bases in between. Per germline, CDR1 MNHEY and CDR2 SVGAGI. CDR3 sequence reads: CASSYSDGGSTDTQYF. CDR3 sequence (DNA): TGTGCCAGCAGTTACTCGGACGGGGGCAGCACAGATACGCAGTATTTT.

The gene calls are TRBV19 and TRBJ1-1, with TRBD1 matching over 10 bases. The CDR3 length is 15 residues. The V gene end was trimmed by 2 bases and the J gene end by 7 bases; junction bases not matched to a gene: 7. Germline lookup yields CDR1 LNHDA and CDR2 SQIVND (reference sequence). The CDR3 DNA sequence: TGTGCCAGTAGTATATCCGGGACAGGGGTTGGTGAAGCTTTCTTT. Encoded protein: CASSISGTGVGEAFF. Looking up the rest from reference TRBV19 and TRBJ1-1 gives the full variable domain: DGGITQSPKYLFRKEGQNVTLSCEQNLNHDAMYWYRQDPGQGLRLIYYSQIVNDFQKGDIAEGYSVSREKKESFPLTVTSAQKNPTAFYLCASSISGTGVGEAFFGQGTRLTVV.

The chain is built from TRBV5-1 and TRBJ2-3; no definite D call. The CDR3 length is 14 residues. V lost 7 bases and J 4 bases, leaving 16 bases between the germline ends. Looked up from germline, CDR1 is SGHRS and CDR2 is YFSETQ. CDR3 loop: CASSPSGSPDTQYF. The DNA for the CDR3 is TGCGCCAGCTCCCCCTCCGGTAGTCCAGATACGCAGTATTTT.

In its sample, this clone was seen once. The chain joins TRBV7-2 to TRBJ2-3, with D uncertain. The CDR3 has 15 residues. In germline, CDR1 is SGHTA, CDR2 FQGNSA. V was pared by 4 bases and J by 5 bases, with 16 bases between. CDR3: CASSSRRSRVDTQYF. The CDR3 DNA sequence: TGTGCCAGCAGCTCCAGACGTAGTCGGGTAGATACGCAGTATTTT.

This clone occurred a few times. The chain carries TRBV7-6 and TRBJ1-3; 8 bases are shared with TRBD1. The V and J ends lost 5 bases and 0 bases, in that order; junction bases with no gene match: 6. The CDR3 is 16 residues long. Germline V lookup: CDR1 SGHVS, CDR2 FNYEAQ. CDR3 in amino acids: CASSDRDRSSGNTIYF. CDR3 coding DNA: TGTGCCAGCAGCGACCGGGACAGGAGCTCTGGAAACACCATATATTTT.

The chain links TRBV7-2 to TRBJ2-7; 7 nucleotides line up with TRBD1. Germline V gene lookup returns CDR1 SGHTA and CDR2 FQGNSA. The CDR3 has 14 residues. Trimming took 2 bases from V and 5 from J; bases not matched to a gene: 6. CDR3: CASSLFTGENEQYF. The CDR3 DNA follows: TGTGCCAGCAGCTTATTTACAGGGGAGAACGAGCAGTACTTC.

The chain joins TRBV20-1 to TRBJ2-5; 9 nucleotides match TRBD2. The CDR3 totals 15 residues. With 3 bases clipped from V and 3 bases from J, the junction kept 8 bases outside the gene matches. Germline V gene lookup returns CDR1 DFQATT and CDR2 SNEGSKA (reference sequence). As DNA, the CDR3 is TGCAGTGCTAGTCGGTCTAGCGGGGATAAAGAGACCCAGTACTTC. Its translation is CSASRSSGDKETQYF.

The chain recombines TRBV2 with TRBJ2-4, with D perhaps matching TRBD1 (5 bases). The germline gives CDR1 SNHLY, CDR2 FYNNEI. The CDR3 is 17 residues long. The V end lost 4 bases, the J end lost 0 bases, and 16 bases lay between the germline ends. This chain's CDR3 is CASSVDRSYLAKNIQYF. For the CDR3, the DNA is TGTGCCAGCAGTGTTGACAGATCCTATCTAGCCAAAAACATTCAGTACTTC.

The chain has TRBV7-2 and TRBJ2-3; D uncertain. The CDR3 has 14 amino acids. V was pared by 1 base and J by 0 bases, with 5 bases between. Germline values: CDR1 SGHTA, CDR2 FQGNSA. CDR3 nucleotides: TGTGCCAGCAGCTTAGGGCAGAGCACAGATACGCAGTATTTT. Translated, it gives CASSLGQSTDTQYF.

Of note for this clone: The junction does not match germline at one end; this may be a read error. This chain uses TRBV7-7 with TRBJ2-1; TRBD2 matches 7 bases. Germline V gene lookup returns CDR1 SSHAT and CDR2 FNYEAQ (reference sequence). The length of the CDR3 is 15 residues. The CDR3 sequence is CASSSEPGLHNEQFF. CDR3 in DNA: TGTGCTAGCAGCTCCGAACCGGGACTACACAATGAGCAGTTCTTC.

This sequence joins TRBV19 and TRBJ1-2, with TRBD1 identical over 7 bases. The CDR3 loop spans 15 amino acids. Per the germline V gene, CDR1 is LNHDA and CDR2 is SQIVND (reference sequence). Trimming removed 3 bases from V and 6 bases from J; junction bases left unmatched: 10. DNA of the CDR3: TGTGCCAGTAGTATTTCGGGACAGCGTCCTGATGGCTACACCTTC. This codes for CASSISGQRPDGYTF.

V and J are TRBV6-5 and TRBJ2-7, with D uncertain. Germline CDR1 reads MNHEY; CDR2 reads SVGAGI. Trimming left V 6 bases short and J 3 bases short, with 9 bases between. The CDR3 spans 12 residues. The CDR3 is CASRESHYEQYF. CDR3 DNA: TGTGCCAGCAGAGAGTCCCACTACGAGCAGTACTTC.

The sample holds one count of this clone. The CDR3 DNA reads TGTGCCAGTGGACAGGGCCTCTACGAGCAGTACTTC. Protein: CASGQGLYEQYF. The V gene is TRBV6-5, the J gene TRBJ2-7; TRBD1 matches 8 bases. This CDR3 is built from 12 residues. Germline CDR1 reads MNHEY; CDR2 reads SVGAGI. V lost 9 bases, J lost 3 bases, and 4 bases stayed unmatched.